The 25 T cell receptor beta chains below were found in one sample sequenced in a study of CD8 T cells in Susac syndrome. The RNA input was roughly 0.45 to 1 ug, and it was reverse transcribed with random hexamers. TCRdb used MiXCR to reprocess the immunoSEQ multiplex PCR reads, holding one entry per CDR3 protein. The sample yields about 280,000 distinct CDR3 sequences, about 85% seen once. Sequencing input: CD8+ T cells from PBMCs. The receptors originated from a human donor with multiple sclerosis.

The chain couples TRBV20-1 to TRBJ2-7; 8 positions agree with TRBD1. This CDR3 contains 12 residues. CDR1 DFQATT and CDR2 SNEGSKA come from the germline V gene (reference sequence). V gave up 6 bases and J gave up 1 base; unmatched junction bases: 2. CDR3 sequence (DNA): TGCAGTGCAAACAGGGGGTCCTACGAGCAGTACTTC. This translates into CSANRGSYEQYF.

The chain employs TRBV7-3 and TRBJ2-2, with unresolved D. This CDR3 spans 14 amino acids. V was shortened by 5 bases and J by 0 bases, with 7 bases between the two germline ends. Germline V gene sequence: CDR1 SGHTA, CDR2 FQGTGA. The CDR3 sequence: CASSPPSNTGELFF. The CDR3 bases are TGTGCCAGCAGCCCCCCCTCGAACACCGGGGAGCTGTTTTTT.

The chain is built from TRBV14 and TRBJ2-2, with a weak D call TRBD2 (6 bases). V was clipped by 2 bases and J by 4 bases, with 11 bases between them. There are 15 residues in the CDR3. In germline, CDR1 is SGHDN, CDR2 FVKESK. CDR3 loop: CASSQMGLFTGELFF. The CDR3 DNA reads TGTGCCAGCAGCCAAATGGGACTTTTCACCGGGGAGCTGTTTTTT.

This chain connects TRBV9 to TRBJ2-2, with 9 bases lining up with TRBD1. CDR3 size: 17 residues. V lost 4 bases to trimming and J lost 3 bases; unmatched junction nucleotides: 10. CDR1 is SGDLS, CDR2 YYNGEE, per germline. The CDR3 nucleotides read TGTGCCAGCAGCATTAGACAGGACAGGGGAGACACCGGGGAGCTGTTTTTT. Translation: CASSIRQDRGDTGELFF.

This sequence joins TRBV9 and TRBJ2-5; the match to TRBD2 covers 10 bases. CDR1 SGDLS and CDR2 YYNGEE come from the germline V gene. The V gene end was trimmed by 4 bases and the J gene end by 4 bases; junction bases not matched to a gene: 16. The CDR3 extends over 18 amino acids. As DNA, the CDR3 is TGTGCCAGCAGCCCAACCTATGGGCTAGCGGGAGAGGGAGAGACCCAGTACTTC. It translates to CASSPTYGLAGEGETQYF. Full variable domain (outside the CDR3, taken from reference TRBV9 and TRBJ2-5): DSGVTQTPKHLITATGQRVTLRCSPRSGDLSVYWYQQSLDQGLQFLIQYYNGEERAKGNILERFSAQQFPDLHSELNLSSLELGDSALYFCASSPTYGLAGEGETQYFGPGTRLLVL.

V is TRBV6-5 and J is TRBJ2-7, with TRBD1 identical over 12 bases. Germline V lookup: CDR1 MNHEY, CDR2 SVGAGI. This CDR3 has 17 amino acids. Trimming cost V 4 bases and J 0 bases; bases outside gene matches: 7. In nucleotides, the CDR3 is TGTGCCAGCAGTTCTTCCCCGGGACAGGGGGCCTCCTACGAGCAGTACTTC. As protein: CASSSSPGQGASYEQYF.

The V call is TRBV28, the J call TRBJ2-2; TRBD2 matches at 7 bases. Trimming removed 6 bases from V and 6 bases from J; junction bases left unmatched: 7. The V gene's germline CDR1 is MDHEN and CDR2 SYDVKM. This CDR3 region has 14 residues. CDR3 DNA sequence: TGTGCCAGCAGCACCCCGACTAGCTCCGGGGAGCTGTTTTTT. Translation: CASSTPTSSGELFF.

The chain links TRBV2 to TRBJ1-1, with 9 bases that match TRBD1. The V and J ends lost 7 bases and 5 bases, in that order; junction bases with no gene match: 5. Looked up from germline, CDR1 is SNHLY and CDR2 is FYNNEI. The CDR3 has 13 amino acids. The CDR3 nucleotides are TGTGCCAGCAAAGGGGACAGGGCGACTGAAGCTTTCTTT. It yields the protein CASKGDRATEAFF.

This chain links TRBV2 with TRBJ1-1; 7 bases agree with TRBD1. The CDR3 has 12 residues. CDR1 and CDR2 (germline): SNHLY, FYNNEI. Germline trimming cut 11 bases from V and 0 bases from J; bases unmatched to any gene: 3. CDR3 in amino acids: CACGTVNTEAFF. The CDR3 bases are TGTGCCTGCGGGACAGTGAACACTGAAGCTTTCTTT.

This chain links TRBV30 with TRBJ2-1, with 7 positions matching TRBD2. Looked up from germline, CDR1 is GTSNPN and CDR2 is SVGIG (reference sequence). The CDR3 runs 14 residues. V shed 3 bases, J shed 8 bases, and the junction held 10 bases outside the gene matches. The CDR3 DNA reads as TGTGCCTGGAGCTGGGGGAGGGTCGGGGATGAGCAGTTCTTC. Amino acid sequence: CAWSWGRVGDEQFF.

This clonotype has more than one count but fewer than ten. The gene calls are TRBV6-1 and TRBJ2-7, with D possibly being TRBD1 or TRBD2 (5 bases each). Germline CDR1 is MNHNS and CDR2 is SASEGT. The CDR3 covers 15 residues. V shed 1 base and J shed 0 bases, with 10 bases lying between them. In nucleotides, the CDR3 is TGTGCCAGCAGTGAAGGAGCAGGGAGCTCCTACGAGCAGTACTTC. It codes for CASSEGAGSSYEQYF.

The genes are TRBV27 and TRBJ2-7; D may match TRBD1 or TRBD2 (5 bases each). This CDR3 is built from 14 residues. Germline V gene data show CDR1 as MNHEY and CDR2 as SMNVEV (reference sequence). Trimming removed 1 base at V and 6 bases at J, with 13 bases between. CDR3 loop: CASSLYGTETEQYF. CDR3 DNA: TGTGCCAGCAGTTTATATGGGACGGAGACCGAGCAGTACTTC.

The chain carries TRBV7-8 and TRBJ2-2; 16 nucleotides line up with TRBD2. Germline CDR1 SGHVS, CDR2 FQNEAQ. With 5 bases clipped from V and 6 bases from J, the junction kept 12 bases outside the gene matches. This CDR3 comprises 19 residues. CDR3 protein: CASSQGLAGGPGFAGELFF. In DNA form, the CDR3 reads TGTGCCAGCAGCCAGGGACTAGCGGGAGGGCCGGGGTTCGCCGGGGAGCTGTTTTTT.

The chain uses TRBV2 and TRBJ2-4; D may be TRBD1 or TRBD2 (5 bases each). Trimming left V 10 bases short and J 0 bases short, with 19 bases between. The CDR3 has 16 residues. Germline CDR1 SNHLY, CDR2 FYNNEI. The CDR3 protein is CAITGTSPLAKNIQYF. CDR3 bases: TGTGCCATCACCGGGACCTCACCTTTAGCCAAAAACATTCAGTACTTC. Together with reference TRBV2 and TRBJ2-4, the CDR3 gives the full variable domain: EPEVTQTPSHQVTQMGQEVILRCVPISNHLYFYWYRQILGQKVEFLVSFYNNEISEKSEIFDDQFSVERPDGSNFTLKIRSTKLEDSAMYFCAITGTSPLAKNIQYFGAGTRLSVL.

This sequence joins TRBV6-5 and TRBJ2-7; D tentatively fits TRBD1 or TRBD2 (5 bases each). Germline CDR1 reads MNHEY; CDR2 reads SVGAGI. Trimming took 4 bases from V and 3 from J, leaving 13 bases between them. The CDR3 length is 14 residues. DNA for the CDR3: TGTGCCAGCAGTTTGGGGGAATTAGTCTACGAGCAGTACTTC. As protein: CASSLGELVYEQYF.

The V call is TRBV28, the J call TRBJ1-2; D remains ambiguous. CDR3 length: 13 amino acids. The V gene's germline CDR1 is MDHEN and CDR2 SYDVKM. Trimming removed 3 bases from V and 8 bases from J, with 13 bases in between. The CDR3 nucleotides are TGTGCCAGCAGTTTCCTTATATCTGGGGGCTACACCTTC. Its translation is CASSFLISGGYTF.

The V and J genes are TRBV10-3 and TRBJ2-5; 10 bases line up with TRBD2. J gave up 4 bases and V 6 bases, and 8 bases lay outside the gene matches. The CDR3 totals 15 residues. CDR1 is ENHRY, CDR2 SYGVKD, per germline. The CDR3, as DNA: TGTGCCATCAGGGGGACTAGCGACAAAGGAGAGACCCAGTACTTC. It yields the protein CAIRGTSDKGETQYF.

The chain uses TRBV27 and TRBJ2-7; D may be TRBD1 (5 bases). Germline-derived CDR1 and CDR2 are MNHEY and SMNVEV (reference sequence). Trimming pared 2 bases from V and 3 bases from J, leaving 11 bases between. The CDR3 is made up of 14 amino acids. The CDR3 sequence is CASSLGAGNYEQYF. Written as DNA, the CDR3 is TGTGCCAGCAGTTTAGGGGCAGGGAACTACGAGCAGTACTTC.

CDR3 sequence: CAWSVRGRSSGRAREQYF. For the CDR3, the DNA is TGTGCCTGGAGTGTACGGGGGCGCTCTAGCGGGAGGGCCCGGGAGCAGTACTTC. The chain combines TRBV30 with TRBJ2-7, with TRBD2 matching over 12 bases. V lost 0 bases to trimming and J lost 7 bases; unmatched junction nucleotides: 16. CDR1 GTSNPN and CDR2 SVGIG come from the germline V gene (reference sequence). This CDR3 region has 18 residues. The full variable domain, in which reference TRBV30 and TRBJ2-7 provide the parts outside the CDR3, is SQTIHQWPATLVQPVGSPLSLECTVEGTSNPNLYWYRQAAGRGLQLLFYSVGIGQISSEVPQNLSASRPQDRQFILSSKKLLLSDSGFYLCAWSVRGRSSGRAREQYFGPGTRLTVT.

The J gene is TRBJ1-5, the V gene TRBV28; TRBD1 aligns across 10 bases. Germline V gives CDR1 MDHEN, CDR2 SYDVKM. V shed 2 bases, J shed 7 bases, and the junction held 5 bases outside the gene matches. The length of the CDR3 is 15 residues. CDR3 loop: CASSLRDRGRQPQHF. The CDR3 region has the DNA TGTGCCAGCAGTTTACGGGACAGGGGAAGACAGCCCCAGCATTTT.

Of note for this clonotype: Sequence at one end of the junction differs from germline and may be a read error. The V and J genes are TRBV27 and TRBJ2-1; D remains ambiguous. The CDR3 length is 14 residues. Per germline, CDR1 MNHEY and CDR2 SMNVEV (reference sequence). CDR3 DNA sequence: TGTGCTAGCAGCTTAGAAGGCGGTTACAATGAGCAGTTCTTC. Translating it yields CASSLEGGYNEQFF.

This sequence joins TRBV14 and TRBJ2-1; 8 nucleotides line up with TRBD2. This CDR3 spans 15 amino acids. Germline V gene data show CDR1 as SGHDN and CDR2 as FVKESK. The ends lost 4 bases at V and 5 bases at J; junction bases unmatched: 7. CDR3: CASSPNSGVHNEQFF. DNA for the CDR3: TGTGCCAGCAGCCCGAATAGCGGGGTCCACAATGAGCAGTTCTTC.

This chain links TRBV12-3 or TRBV12-4 with TRBJ1-4; 9 bases are a match to TRBD1. The CDR3 loop spans 15 amino acids. The ends lost 5 bases at V and 7 bases at J; junction bases unmatched: 8. In DNA, the CDR3 is TGTGCCAGCAGTCCAGACAGGGGGATTGGTGAAAAACTGTTTTTT. This translates into CASSPDRGIGEKLFF.

This clonotype has a single count. The J gene is TRBJ2-7, the V gene TRBV28; TRBD1 might be the D (5 bases). Germline loops: CDR1 MDHEN, CDR2 SYDVKM. The CDR3 is 13 residues long. V was trimmed by 10 bases and J by 2 bases, leaving 15 bases between them. The CDR3 region is CAIRTQIPYEQYF. Written as DNA, the CDR3 is TGTGCCATCCGGACACAGATTCCCTACGAGCAGTACTTC. Looking up the rest from reference TRBV28 and TRBJ2-7 gives the full variable domain: DVKVTQSSRYLVKRTGEKVFLECVQDMDHENMFWYRQDPGLGLRLIYFSYDVKMKEKGDIPEGYSVSREKKERFSLILESASTNQTSMYLCAIRTQIPYEQYFGPGTRLTVT.

This chain connects TRBV9 to TRBJ1-2; 7 bases map to TRBD1. The CDR3 totals 15 residues. V gave up 1 base and J gave up 4 bases; unmatched junction bases: 7. Germline CDR1 is SGDLS and CDR2 is YYNGEE. CDR3 protein: CASSVSTGTAYGYTF. The CDR3 bases are TGTGCCAGCAGCGTATCGACCGGGACAGCCTATGGCTACACCTTC.